The rows below give T cell receptor beta chains drawn from one sample of a study of vaccination and CD4 T cells after COVID-19. From the PCR reads, TCRdb called clonotypes with MiXCR, one entry per CDR3 protein. The data contain 10,000 or so distinct CDR3 sequences, around 29% of them singletons. Antigens of these TCRs are unknown. The sample taken for sequencing was cultured CD4+ T cells from blood. Source of these receptors: a human donor with COVID-19. Both conserved end residues are part of each CDR3. A D gene is named only where the DNA matches it firmly. Size is stated for part of the rows, as once, few or many counts, or as a class when the clone is expanded.

j_gene | d_gene | abundance | v_gene | CDR3aa | CDR3nt
TRBJ1-3 | TRBD1 | few | TRBV15 | CATSWDRGNGNTIYF | TGTGCCACCAGCTGGGACAGGGGGAATGGAAACACCATATATTTT
TRBJ2-4 | NA | few | TRBV4-3 | CASSQRPTRGDIQYF | TGCGCCAGCAGCCAACGGCCCACCAGGGGTGACATTCAGTACTTC
TRBJ1-2 | NA | NA | TRBV4-1 | CASSQGTSYGYTF | TGCGCCAGCAGCCAGGGGACCTCCTATGGCTACACCTTC
TRBJ1-3 | NA | NA | TRBV7-9 | CASSPVGRLGNTIYF | TGTGCCAGCAGCCCAGTGGGCAGGCTGGGGAACACCATATATTTT
TRBJ2-1 | NA | few | TRBV7-2 | CASSLVGFNSYNEQFF | TGTGCCAGCAGCTTAGTTGGCTTCAACTCCTACAATGAGCAGTTCTTC
TRBJ1-5 | TRBD1 | NA | TRBV24-1 | CATSEGDRAGKPQHF | TGTGCCACCAGTGAAGGGGACAGGGCGGGAAAGCCCCAGCATTTT
TRBJ2-7 | NA | once | TRBV9 | CASSPQYEQYF | TGTGCCAGCAGCCCCCAATACGAGCAGTACTTC
TRBJ1-3 | NA | few | TRBV28 | CASSLSRASSGNTIYF | TGTGCCAGCAGTTTATCGAGGGCCAGCTCTGGAAACACCATATATTTT
TRBJ1-1 | NA | NA | TRBV6-1 | CASSEAGTSTEAFF | TGTGCCAGCAGTGAGGCCGGGACATCTACTGAAGCTTTCTTT
TRBJ1-5 | TRBD1 | few | TRBV7-2 | CASSLIRGDNQPQHF | TGTGCCAGCAGCTTAATCAGGGGGGACAATCAGCCCCAGCATTTT
TRBJ2-2 | TRBD1 | NA | TRBV19 | CASRPGTGSTGELFF | TGTGCCAGTAGACCCGGGACAGGGAGCACCGGGGAGCTGTTTTTT
TRBJ1-5 | TRBD1 | few | TRBV20-1 | CSAPRGTAQNQPQHF | TGCAGTGCCCCCCGCGGGACAGCACAAAATCAGCCCCAGCATTTT
TRBJ1-5 | NA | once | TRBV24-1 | CAASDGGTLSNQPQHF | TGTGCCGCCAGTGATGGTGGGACCCTAAGCAATCAGCCCCAGCATTTT
TRBJ1-1 | NA | few | TRBV6-1 | CASSGIDRNTEAFF | TGTGCCAGCAGTGGAATAGACAGGAACACTGAAGCTTTCTTT
TRBJ2-7 | TRBD2 | NA | TRBV6-5 | CASSYSGAGGPSSYEQYF | TGTGCCAGCAGTTACTCGGGGGCGGGGGGTCCTAGCTCCTACGAGCAGTACTTC
TRBJ1-3 | NA | NA | TRBV7-2 | CASSLDKGNGNTIYF | TGTGCCAGCAGCTTAGACAAGGGTAATGGAAACACCATATATTTT
TRBJ1-2 | NA | NA | TRBV5-1 | CASSLRIEGAGYTF | TGCGCCAGCAGCTTGCGAATCGAAGGGGCTGGCTACACCTTC
TRBJ2-5 | NA | NA | TRBV9 | CASSVSGETQYF | TGTGCCAGCAGCGTATCGGGGGAGACCCAGTACTTC
TRBJ1-6 | NA | few | TRBV7-6 | CASSLRTVKTVNSPLHF | TGTGCCAGCAGCTTGAGGACAGTCAAAACCGTTAATTCACCCCTCCACTTT
TRBJ1-5 | NA | NA | TRBV6-5 | CASSSFGLPLDQPQHF | TGTGCCAGCAGTTCATTCGGATTGCCATTGGATCAGCCCCAGCATTTT
TRBJ2-5 | NA | NA | TRBV6-1 | CASKFGGGGTQYF | TGTGCCAGCAAGTTTGGGGGAGGAGGGACCCAGTACTTC
TRBJ1-2 | TRBD1 | few | TRBV29-1 | CSVEGQGDTF | TGCAGCGTTGAAGGGCAGGGGGACACCTTC
TRBJ2-7 | NA | few | TRBV5-4 | CASSLTGEQYF | TGTGCCAGCAGCCTGACAGGCGAGCAGTACTTC
TRBJ2-1 | TRBD2 | NA | TRBV11-3 | CASSSAGLAGVSYNEQFF | TGTGCCAGCAGCTCCGCGGGACTAGCGGGGGTATCCTACAATGAGCAGTTCTTC
TRBJ1-2 | NA | NA | TRBV29-1 | CSVEGLVGGYTF | TGCAGCGTTGAAGGGTTGGTGGGTGGCTACACCTTC
TRBJ1-2 | NA | few | TRBV12-5 | CASGLVPQGNYGYTF | TGTGCTAGTGGTTTGGTACCCCAGGGGAACTATGGCTACACCTTC
TRBJ1-1 | TRBD1 | NA | TRBV6-5 | CASSYRDSTMNTEAFF | TGTGCCAGCAGTTACAGGGACAGCACTATGAACACTGAAGCTTTCTTT
TRBJ2-5 | TRBD1 | NA | TRBV5-1 | CASSSQGLLQETQYF | TGCGCCAGCAGCTCACAGGGGCTACTACAAGAGACCCAGTACTTC
TRBJ1-5 | NA | few | TRBV28 | CASKAPEAGINQPQHF | TGTGCCAGCAAAGCCCCCGAGGCAGGGATCAATCAGCCCCAGCATTTT
TRBJ2-3 | TRBD1 | NA | TRBV12-3/TRBV12-4 | CASSSMQGAGTDTQYF | TGTGCCAGCAGTTCAATGCAGGGGGCCGGCACAGATACGCAGTATTTT
TRBJ2-7 | NA | NA | TRBV6-5 | CASSYSTAWWGTQYFGPGTYEQYF | NA
TRBJ1-2 | NA | NA | TRBV20-1 | CSAREGEANYGYTF | TGCAGTGCTAGAGAGGGGGAAGCTAACTATGGCTACACCTTC
TRBJ2-3 | TRBD2 | NA | TRBV2 | CASTSGGTSNTQYF | TGTGCCAGCACCTCAGGGGGGACTAGCAATACGCAGTATTTT
TRBJ1-4 | NA | NA | TRBV7-2 | CASSQEGAGINEKLFF | TGCGCCAGCAGCCAAGAAGGGGCAGGTATCAATGAAAAACTGTTTTTT
TRBJ2-2 | NA | NA | TRBV29-1 | CSVGHPKDTGELFF | TGCAGCGTTGGGCACCCAAAAGACACCGGGGAGCTGTTTTTT